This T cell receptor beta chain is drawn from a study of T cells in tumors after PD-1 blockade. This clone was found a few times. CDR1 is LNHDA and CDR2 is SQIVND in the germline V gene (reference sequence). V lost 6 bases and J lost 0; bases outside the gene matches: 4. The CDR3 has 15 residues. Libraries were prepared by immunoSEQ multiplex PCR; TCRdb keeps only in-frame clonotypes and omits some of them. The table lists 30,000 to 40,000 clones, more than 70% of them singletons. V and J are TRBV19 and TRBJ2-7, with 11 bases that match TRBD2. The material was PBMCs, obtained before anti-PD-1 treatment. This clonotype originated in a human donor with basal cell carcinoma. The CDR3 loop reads CASSSSGRSSYEQYF. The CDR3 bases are TGTGCCAGTAGCTCTAGCGGGAGGTCCTCCTACGAGCAGTACTTC.